This T cell receptor (beta chain) came from a study of blood T cells in healthy people across ages. CDR3 length: 16 residues. The germline gives CDR1 SGHTA, CDR2 FQGNSA. V lost 6 bases, J lost 4 bases, and 14 bases stayed unmatched. Each donor's blood draw was roughly 10 milliliters of peripheral blood. PCR was performed a second time for 7 to 11 cycles using a sample-barcoded 5' primer and a J-beta primer mix. TCRdb re-called the 5' RACE reads with MiXCR, one entry per CDR3 protein. This sample has hundreds of thousands of distinct CDR3 sequences, with approximately 30% found just once. In its sample, this clonotype was seen many times. Its target is unknown. Study conclusions and caveats: Measured against age, TCR beta diversity per million T cells decreased in a roughly linear manner. PBMCs went unsorted, and a conclusive naive versus antigen-experienced comparison was therefore prevented. Investigators viewed diversity estimates from one million T cells as underestimates, the study reported.

The sequenced sample consisted of blood. The chain links TRBV7-2 to TRBJ2-5; 7 bases align to TRBD2. The TCR sequence derives from a woman of 80 years or more in good health. This chain's CDR3 is CASSSQKWEGRETQYF. The CDR3 DNA is TGTGCCAGCAGTTCTCAAAAATGGGAGGGCCGAGAGACCCAGTACTTC. Complete variable domain (other parts from reference TRBV7-2 and TRBJ2-5): GAGVSQSPSNKVTEKGKDVELRCDPISGHTALYWYRQSLGQGLEFLIYFQGNSAPDKSGLPSDRFSAERTGGSVSTLTIQRTQQEDSAVYLCASSSQKWEGRETQYFGPGTRLLVL.